The 9 T cell receptor beta chains below were found in one sample sequenced in a study of T cells after yellow fever vaccination. TCRdb ran MiXCR on the 5' RACE reads and lists one entry per CDR3 protein. The sample lists about 120,000 distinct CDR3 sequences, more than 7.5% occurring once. Specimen: CD8+ T cells sorted from PBMCs, collected 45 days after the yellow fever booster vaccination. Every receptor here comes from a man between 25 and 39 years old who received the YFV17D yellow fever vaccine.

This clonotype was found a few times. The J gene is TRBJ2-7, the V gene TRBV9, with 13 bases that match TRBD2. J lost 7 bases, V lost 3 bases, and 4 bases had no gene match. Germline assignment: CDR1 SGDLS and CDR2 YYNGEE. The CDR3 contains 14 residues. The CDR3 coding sequence is TGTGCCAGCAGCGAGGGGACTAGCGGGAAAGAGCAGTACTTC. The encoded protein is CASSEGTSGKEQYF. The whole variable domain, filled in from reference TRBV9 and TRBJ2-7, reads DSGVTQTPKHLITATGQRVTLRCSPRSGDLSVYWYQQSLDQGLQFLIQYYNGEERAKGNILERFSAQQFPDLHSELNLSSLELGDSALYFCASSEGTSGKEQYFGPGTRLTVT.

This clonotype was seen many times. The gene calls are TRBV25-1 and TRBJ2-7; TRBD2 might be the D (5 bases). V lost 3 bases and J 2 bases, leaving 5 bases between the germline ends. This CDR3 spans 12 amino acids. The germline CDR1 and CDR2 sequences are MGHDK and SYGVNS. The CDR3 loop is CASSDGAYEQYF. The CDR3 DNA reads TGTGCCAGCAGTGACGGGGCCTACGAGCAGTACTTC.

This clonotype was recorded many times. The chain joins TRBV10-3 to TRBJ2-3; 13 bases map to TRBD2. The germline CDR1 and CDR2 sequences are ENHRY and SYGVKD. With V trimmed by 7 bases and J by 0 bases, 4 bases remained unmatched. This CDR3 is 16 amino acids long. The CDR3, as DNA: TGTGCCATCAACGGACTAGCGGGAGTTAGCACAGATACGCAGTATTTT. Translating it yields CAINGLAGVSTDTQYF.

This clonotype was picked up many times. The chain recombines TRBV30 with TRBJ2-1; D gene unclear. The CDR3 consists of 15 residues. The germline CDR1 and CDR2 sequences are GTSNPN and SVGIG (reference sequence). The V gene lost 3 bases and the J gene lost 0 bases, with 12 bases spanning the gap. The CDR3 region is CAWSPGGYSYNEQFF. DNA of the CDR3: TGTGCCTGGAGCCCGGGCGGATACTCCTACAATGAGCAGTTCTTC.

There are a few counts of this clonotype. The genes are TRBV6-5 and TRBJ2-5; 12 bases map to TRBD2. V lost 4 bases to trimming and J lost 3 bases; unmatched junction nucleotides: 12. In germline, CDR1 is MNHEY, CDR2 SVGAGI. This CDR3 contains 18 residues. The CDR3 bases are TGTGCCAGCAGTTCCCCGGGACTAGCGGGCCTATGGAAAGAGACCCAGTACTTC. Translated: CASSSPGLAGLWKETQYF.

This clonotype was seen many times. The rearrangement links TRBV5-5 to TRBJ2-1, with 7 bases that match TRBD2. Germline CDR1 SGHKS, CDR2 YYEKEE (reference sequence). This CDR3 contains 13 residues. J lost 6 bases, V lost 5 bases, and 5 bases had no gene match. CDR3 nucleotides: TGTGCCAGCAGGGACGGGACTATCAATGAGCAGTTCTTC. Encoded protein: CASRDGTINEQFF.

About this clonotype: A read error may be the cause here, since a much bigger clone is one base away. The chain is built from TRBV3-1 and TRBJ2-5; possible D gene TRBD1, 5 bases. The CDR3 loop spans 15 amino acids. CDR1 is LGHDT and CDR2 is YNNKEL in the germline V gene (reference sequence). V shed 1 base and J shed 5 bases, with 14 bases lying between them. CDR3 nucleotides: TGTGCCAGCAGCCAAGGACAGACCTTCCTGGAGACCCAGTACTTC. This sequence encodes CASSQGQTFLETQYF.

This clonotype was picked up many times. V is TRBV12-3 or TRBV12-4 and J is TRBJ2-7, with 11 nucleotides matching TRBD1. The CDR3 has 15 amino acids. The V and J ends lost 5 bases and 4 bases, in that order; junction bases with no gene match: 7. CDR3 DNA sequence: TGTGCCAGCAGTCCAGGACAGGGGGCTCTATACGAGCAGTACTTC. Protein sequence: CASSPGQGALYEQYF.

In its sample, this clonotype was seen many times. This sequence joins TRBV2 and TRBJ2-5; TRBD1 agrees at 8 bases. Unmatched junction bases numbered 3, after V lost 4 bases and J lost 2 bases. Germline CDR1 and CDR2: SNHLY and FYNNEI. The CDR3 is 14 amino acids. CDR3 amino acids: CASSGGQAQETQYF. The CDR3 nucleotides are TGTGCCAGCAGTGGGGGACAGGCGCAAGAGACCCAGTACTTC.